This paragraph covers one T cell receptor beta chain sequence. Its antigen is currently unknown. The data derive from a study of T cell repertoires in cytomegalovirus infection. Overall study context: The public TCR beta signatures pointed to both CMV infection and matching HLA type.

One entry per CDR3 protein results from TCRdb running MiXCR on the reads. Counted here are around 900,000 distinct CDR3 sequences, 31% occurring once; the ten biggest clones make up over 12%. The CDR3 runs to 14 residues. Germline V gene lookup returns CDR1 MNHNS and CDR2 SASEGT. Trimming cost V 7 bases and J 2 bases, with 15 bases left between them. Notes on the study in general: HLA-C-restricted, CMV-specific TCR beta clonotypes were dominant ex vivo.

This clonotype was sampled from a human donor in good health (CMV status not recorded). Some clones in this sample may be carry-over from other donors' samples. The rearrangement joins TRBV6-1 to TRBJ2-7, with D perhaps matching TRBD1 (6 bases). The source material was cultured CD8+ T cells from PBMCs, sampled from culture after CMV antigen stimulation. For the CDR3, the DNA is TGTGCCAGCACCTTCACAGGGCTCACCTACGAGCAGTACTTC. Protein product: CASTFTGLTYEQYF.